Each of the 3 T cell receptor beta chains below was sequenced from the same sample in a study of T cells in Graves' hyperthyroidism and ophthalmopathy (dated by TCRdb to the late 2010s). Libraries were made using multiplex PCR. Reads for this sample came from an Illumina HiSeq 2000. The TCR beta CDR3 regions were amplified from the RNA transcripts. For the first round of RT-PCR on the TCR CDR3, the HTBI primer set was used together with the Qiagen OneStep RT-PCR kit. TCRdb applied fastp at Q25 and MiXCR to the public reads, then kept only in-frame beta chains. A single entry per CDR3 protein holds the most common genes and DNA from its merged rows. Across this sample there are under 450,000 distinct CDR3 sequences, with approximately 14% seen only once. The top ten constitute 13% to 15% of the sample. Sequenced sample: blood. The source is a woman aged 18-30 years with Graves' hyperthyroidism.

This clonotype was recorded at least ten times. DNA of the CDR3: TGTGCCAGCAGCTCGCTCTTTAAGACAGGGCTGGGAAGGAACACCTTC. Translated, it gives CASSSLFKTGLGRNTF. V is TRBV11-2 and J is TRBJ1-2; 7 positions match TRBD1. This CDR3 spans 16 amino acids. J gave up 12 bases and V 4 bases, and 20 bases lay outside the gene matches. From germline, CDR1 is SGHAT and CDR2 FQNNGV. The full variable domain, with the rest looked up from reference TRBV11-2 and TRBJ1-2, is EAGVAQSPRYKIIEKRQSVAFWCNPISGHATLYWYQQILGQGPKLLIQFQNNGVVDDSQLPKDRFSAERLKGVDSTLKIQPAKLEDSAVYLCASSSLFKTGLGRNTFGSGTRLTVV.

This clonotype was observed at least ten times. This sequence joins TRBV3-1 and TRBJ2-7; perhaps TRBD2 as D (6 bases). Germline CDR1 is LGHDT and CDR2 is YNNKEL (reference sequence). This CDR3 has 14 residues. The ends were cut back, 5 bases at V and 1 base at J, with 12 bases in the middle. The DNA of the CDR3 is TGTGCCAGCAGCTGGACTAAACTGTCCTACGAGCAGTACTTC. As protein: CASSWTKLSYEQYF.

The chain carries TRBV4-3 and TRBJ1-5, with a weak D call TRBD1 (6 bases). The V end was cut by 3 bases, the J end by 7 bases, with 19 bases between. Germline V gene lookup returns CDR1 LGHNA and CDR2 YSLEER. The CDR3 contains 16 residues. In DNA form, the CDR3 reads TGCGCCAGCAGCCAGTCGAGGGCAGGGGTAAACCAGCCCCAGCATTTT. It is translated as CASSQSRAGVNQPQHF.